Below, 29 T cell receptor beta chains from the same sample are listed, as sequenced in a study of T cells in localized non-small cell lung cancer. Here immunoSEQ multiplex PCR was the method, and the copy in TCRdb shows in-frame clones only, minus some. The sample yields around 67,000 clones, roughly 90% seen once. This sample comprised peripheral blood, obtained before any cancer treatment. Source of these receptors: a woman between 35 and 70 years old with stage I lung adenocarcinoma.

This sequence joins TRBV5-1 and TRBJ2-1, with 7 positions matching TRBD1. Germline lookup yields CDR1 SGHRS and CDR2 YFSETQ. The CDR3 is made up of 15 amino acids. V trimming: 4 bases; J trimming: 3 bases; junction bases outside the gene matches: 7. CDR3 region: CASSPGDSNYNEQFF. The CDR3 nucleotides read TGCGCCAGCAGCCCAGGGGACAGCAACTACAATGAGCAGTTCTTC.

The chain has TRBV5-6 and TRBJ2-5, with D perhaps TRBD2 (6 bases). Trimming took 1 base from V and 5 from J, leaving 21 bases between them. The CDR3 length is 17 residues. The germline gives CDR1 SGHDT, CDR2 YYEEEE. In DNA form, the CDR3 reads TGTGCCAGCAGCTTGAATGGCGGGGTAAAGGCCGAGGAGACCCAGTACTTC. This gives the protein CASSLNGGVKAEETQYF.

The DNA for the CDR3 is TGTGCCAGCGACCAAGAACCCGGGGAGCTGTTTTTT. Translating it yields CASDQEPGELFF. This chain uses TRBV11-2 with TRBJ2-2; D gene ambiguous. The V and J ends lost 8 bases and 6 bases respectively, with 10 bases between them. CDR1 is SGHAT and CDR2 is FQNNGV in the germline V gene. CDR3 length: 12 amino acids. Drawing the rest from reference TRBV11-2 and TRBJ2-2, the complete variable domain is EAGVAQSPRYKIIEKRQSVAFWCNPISGHATLYWYQQILGQGPKLLIQFQNNGVVDDSQLPKDRFSAERLKGVDSTLKIQPAKLEDSAVYLCASDQEPGELFFGEGSRLTVL.

This clone was detected once. The chain recombines TRBV6-5 with TRBJ1-2; 7 bases line up with TRBD1. The CDR3 runs 11 residues. Germline lookup yields CDR1 MNHEY and CDR2 SVGAGI. After removal of 11 bases from V and 7 bases from J, the junction contained 7 bases not matched to a gene. CDR3 coding DNA: TGTGCCTGCCAGGGGGATAGTGGCTACACCTTC. It translates to CACQGDSGYTF.

This rearrangement joins TRBV9 to TRBJ1-4; no firm D call. The germline V and J ends were trimmed by 0 bases and 0 bases, with 6 bases remaining between them. Germline loops: CDR1 SGDLS, CDR2 YYNGEE. This CDR3 comprises 15 residues. The DNA of the CDR3 is TGTGCCAGCAGCGTAGAGGGCACAACTAATGAAAAACTGTTTTTT. The encoded protein is CASSVEGTTNEKLFF.

The chain couples TRBV28 to TRBJ1-4, with D uncertain. V lost 5 bases and J 0 bases, leaving 10 bases between the germline ends. Germline values: CDR1 MDHEN, CDR2 SYDVKM. CDR3 length equals 15 residues. The chain's CDR3 is CASSGSTATNEKLFF. The CDR3 DNA reads TGTGCCAGCAGTGGGTCGACTGCAACTAATGAAAAACTGTTTTTT.

The chain has TRBV27 and TRBJ2-1; weak D call: TRBD2 (5 bases). Germline CDR1 is MNHEY and CDR2 is SMNVEV (reference sequence). Trimming removed 10 bases at V and 0 bases at J, with 22 bases between. The CDR3 is 17 amino acids. The CDR3 DNA reads TGTGCCACCATCCCTCGAGCGGCCACGATCTCCTACAATGAGCAGTTCTTC. It translates to CATIPRAATISYNEQFF.

This sequence joins TRBV9 and TRBJ2-1; 7 bases fit TRBD2. V lost 1 base, J lost 7 bases, and 2 bases stayed unmatched. The CDR3 covers 13 residues. The germline CDR1 and CDR2 sequences are SGDLS and YYNGEE. The CDR3 bases are TGTGCCAGCAGCGTAAAGGGAGGGAATGAGCAGTTCTTC. Translating gives CASSVKGGNEQFF.

CDR3 coding DNA: TGCGCCAGCAGTCAAACAGACAGGGAGGTCTATGGCTACACCTTC. Its translation: CASSQTDREVYGYTF. J is TRBJ1-2 and V is TRBV23-1; TRBD1 aligns across 7 bases. TRBV23-1 carries the ORF label, with uncertain function. CDR3 size: 15 residues. With V trimmed by 2 bases and J by 4 bases, 7 bases remained unmatched.

The genes are TRBV28 and TRBJ1-4; D is perhaps TRBD1 (6 bases). Germline CDR1 is MDHEN and CDR2 is SYDVKM. The CDR3 loop spans 15 amino acids. The ends were cut back, 6 bases at V and 5 bases at J, with 16 bases in the middle. The CDR3 sequence: CASRGGRSLNEKLFF. The CDR3, as DNA: TGTGCCAGCAGGGGGGGGCGGTCTCTAAATGAAAAACTGTTTTTT.

The chain uses TRBV11-2 and TRBJ2-7, with D maybe TRBD1 (6 bases). V dropped 5 bases and J dropped 3 bases, with 11 bases sitting between them. The CDR3 spans 13 residues. The germline V gene has CDR1 SGHAT and CDR2 FQNNGV. The CDR3 region is CASSPWTVYEQYF. As DNA, the CDR3 is TGTGCCAGCAGCCCGTGGACAGTCTACGAGCAGTACTTC.

The J gene is TRBJ2-7, the V gene TRBV28; D is possibly TRBD1 (6 bases). V was cut by 3 bases and J by 8 bases, with 14 bases left in between. The CDR3 runs to 13 residues. Germline V gene data show CDR1 as MDHEN and CDR2 as SYDVKM. CDR3 nucleotide sequence: TGTGCCAGCAGTTTGGCTGGGGGCGAGAAGCAGTACTTC. Its translation is CASSLAGGEKQYF.

The chain couples TRBV7-2 to TRBJ1-2, with D unresolved. Germline CDR1 and CDR2: SGHTA and FQGNSA. The CDR3 extends over 13 amino acids. With 5 bases removed from V and 3 bases from J, the gap between germline ends came to 10 bases. As DNA, the CDR3 is TGTGCCAGCAGCGCCTACCGTGACTATGGCTACACCTTC. Translated, it gives CASSAYRDYGYTF.

The rearrangement uses TRBV9 and TRBJ1-2; tentative D call: TRBD1 (6 bases). The CDR3 is 14 amino acids. In germline, CDR1 is SGDLS, CDR2 YYNGEE. The V and J ends lost 4 bases and 3 bases respectively, with 13 bases between them. For the CDR3, the DNA is TGTGCCAGCAGCCTACAGGGAAGGGACTATGGCTACACCTTC. It is translated as CASSLQGRDYGYTF.

This chain's CDR3 is CASSRTGTGVFSMNTEAFF. CDR3 nucleotides: TGTGCCAGCAGCCGGACCGGGACAGGGGTCTTCTCAATGAACACTGAAGCTTTCTTT. The rearrangement uses TRBV11-2 and TRBJ1-1; 10 bases are shared with TRBD1. V was pared by 5 bases and J by 0 bases, with 15 bases of the junction left unmatched. Germline values: CDR1 SGHAT, CDR2 FQNNGV. This CDR3 region has 19 residues.

The rearrangement uses TRBV19 and TRBJ1-5; no definite D call. The CDR3 length is 15 residues. V was clipped by 3 bases and J by 1 base, with 10 bases between them. Per the germline V gene, CDR1 is LNHDA and CDR2 is SQIVND (reference sequence). The CDR3 nucleotides are TGTGCCAGTAGTATCCTCCGGTTAAGCAATCAGCCCCAGCATTTT. Amino acid sequence: CASSILRLSNQPQHF.

This clone was seen a handful of times. J is TRBJ2-5 and V is TRBV29-1, with D possibly being TRBD1 (6 bases). There are 14 residues in the CDR3. Germline lookup yields CDR1 SQVTM and CDR2 ANQGSEA. Trimming removed 2 bases from V and 3 bases from J, with 13 bases in between. The CDR3 DNA is TGCAGCGTTGAAAGGTCAGGGGCTAAAGAGACCCAGTACTTC. Protein sequence: CSVERSGAKETQYF.

The chain carries TRBV29-1 and TRBJ1-1; D ambiguous. The CDR3 loop spans 12 amino acids. Germline V gene data show CDR1 as SQVTM and CDR2 as ANQGSEA. Trimming pared 3 bases from V and 1 base from J, leaving 6 bases between. CDR3 DNA: TGCAGCGTTGAGGTCTCGAACACTGAAGCTTTCTTT. Its translation: CSVEVSNTEAFF.

The chain combines TRBV9 with TRBJ1-6; the D gene is possibly TRBD1 (5 bases). The CDR3 is 17 amino acids. CDR1 and CDR2 (germline): SGDLS, YYNGEE. V dropped 0 bases and J dropped 5 bases, with 15 bases sitting between them. CDR3 region: CASSVGDQRNHNSPLHF. The CDR3 DNA follows: TGTGCCAGCAGCGTAGGGGACCAGAGGAACCATAATTCACCCCTCCACTTT.

This chain connects TRBV4-2 to TRBJ1-2; 7 bases fit TRBD1. This CDR3 region has 12 residues. Germline V CDR1 and CDR2: LGHNA, YNFKEQ. The trim removed 8 bases at V and 5 bases at J, leaving 5 bases unmatched. CDR3 residues: CASARDSYGYTF. CDR3 bases: TGTGCCAGCGCTAGGGACAGTTATGGCTACACCTTC.

The chain recombines TRBV19 with TRBJ2-2, with D tentatively TRBD2 (5 bases). There are 13 residues in the CDR3. From germline, CDR1 is LNHDA and CDR2 SQIVND (reference sequence). V was cut by 4 bases and J by 7 bases, with 10 bases left in between. In DNA, the CDR3 is TGTGCCAGTAGTAGAGGGCCGGGCGGGGAGCTGTTTTTT. It yields the protein CASSRGPGGELFF.

V is TRBV5-1 and J is TRBJ2-7; no definite D call. This CDR3 has 15 residues. CDR1 and CDR2 from the germline V gene are SGHRS and YFSETQ. V gave up 0 bases and J gave up 6 bases, with 16 bases separating them. CDR3 bases: TGCGCCAGCAGCTTGGGTCAGTCCTCGTCGGGCGAGCAGTACTTC. Translated, it gives CASSLGQSSSGEQYF.

J is TRBJ1-3 and V is TRBV14, with TRBD1 as a possible D gene (6 bases). The length of the CDR3 is 15 residues. V dropped 4 bases and J dropped 8 bases, with 18 bases sitting between them. Per the germline V gene, CDR1 is SGHDN and CDR2 is FVKESK. CDR3 bases: TGTGCCAGCAGCCTCGGACGCACAGGGATAGACACCATATATTTT. Translation: CASSLGRTGIDTIYF.

The V gene is TRBV5-1, the J gene TRBJ1-2; D may be TRBD1 (5 bases). In germline, CDR1 is SGHRS, CDR2 YFSETQ. V was clipped by 3 bases and J by 3 bases, with 12 bases between them. CDR3 length equals 14 residues. DNA of the CDR3: TGCGCCAGCAGCTCCTCCGGGACGCACTATGGCTACACCTTC. Protein product: CASSSSGTHYGYTF. The full variable domain, rest sourced from reference TRBV5-1 and TRBJ1-2, is KAGVTQTPRYLIKTRGQQVTLSCSPISGHRSVSWYQQTPGQGLQFLFEYFSETQRNKGNFPGRFSGRQFSNSRSEMNVSTLELGDSALYLCASSSSGTHYGYTFGSGTRLTVV.

The J gene is TRBJ2-3, the V gene TRBV5-1; D gene uncertain. The V end lost 7 bases, the J end lost 2 bases, and 20 bases lay between the germline ends. Germline lookup yields CDR1 SGHRS and CDR2 YFSETQ. The CDR3 covers 16 residues. The CDR3 nucleotides are TGCGCCAGCGGTATAGGCCCTAAGGCGAACACAGATACGCAGTATTTT. Translating gives CASGIGPKANTDTQYF.

This chain uses TRBV19 with TRBJ2-1, with 7 bases aligning to TRBD2. With V trimmed by 1 base and J by 4 bases, 7 bases remained unmatched. This CDR3 spans 16 amino acids. The germline gives CDR1 LNHDA, CDR2 SQIVND (reference sequence). The CDR3 DNA follows: TGTGCCAGTAGTATAGGAGGTAGCGGGCGTTACAATGAGCAGTTCTTC. It specifies CASSIGGSGRYNEQFF.

The gene calls are TRBV19 and TRBJ2-7; 8 bases agree with TRBD1. The CDR3 contains 13 residues. Germline CDR1 is LNHDA and CDR2 is SQIVND (reference sequence). V dropped 4 bases and J dropped 2; count of bases not matched to a gene: 1. Here the CDR3 reads CASSKDRAYEQYF. CDR3 DNA: TGTGCCAGTAGTAAGGACAGGGCCTACGAGCAGTACTTC.

The genes are TRBV5-1 and TRBJ2-2; no reliable D call. Trimming stripped 0 bases from V and 1 base from J, with 4 bases between. In germline, CDR1 is SGHRS, CDR2 YFSETQ. CDR3 size: 14 residues. The DNA for the CDR3 is TGCGCCAGCAGCTTGGAGGGGAACACCGGGGAGCTGTTTTTT. Residues: CASSLEGNTGELFF.

The V and J genes are TRBV9 and TRBJ1-1; D might be TRBD1 (5 bases). Deletions cut 4 bases from V and 2 bases from J, with 15 bases between. CDR1 and CDR2 from the germline V gene are SGDLS and YYNGEE. The CDR3 contains 15 residues. The CDR3 DNA reads as TGTGCCAGCAGCTCCGGGGGGAAGTCTAACACTGAAGCTTTCTTT. Its translation is CASSSGGKSNTEAFF.